A selection of T cell receptor beta chains follows, all from one sample in a study of cytomegalovirus exposure and HLA in healthy donors. Only in-frame clones appear in the TCRdb table, and some are missing; sequencing was by immunoSEQ multiplex PCR. The table shows under 150,000 clones, with about 85% occurring only once. What was sequenced was PBMCs. Receptor source: a boy aged 5-17 years in good health and CMV-seronegative. Each CDR3 is given with its conserved first and last residue. Each record gives: D gene, V gene, J gene, CDR3 protein. The D gene is left open where the match is weak.

D gene: -
V gene: TRBV9
J gene: TRBJ1-1
CDR3 protein: CASSDAGTEAFF

D gene: -
V gene: TRBV13
J gene: TRBJ1-6
CDR3 protein: CASSSPGFSPLHF

D gene: -
V gene: TRBV11-2
J gene: TRBJ2-7
CDR3 protein: CASSLETGPYEQYF

D gene: -
V gene: TRBV29-1
J gene: TRBJ1-2
CDR3 protein: CSAHPYLSDSYGYTF

D gene: TRBD1
V gene: TRBV10-3
J gene: TRBJ2-7
CDR3 protein: CAISGTGGREQYF

D gene: TRBD1
V gene: TRBV6-1
J gene: TRBJ1-1
CDR3 protein: CASRNLGTGPLVF

D gene: TRBD1
V gene: TRBV7-6
J gene: TRBJ2-7
CDR3 protein: CASSRPGQGYEQYF

D gene: TRBD2
V gene: TRBV30
J gene: -
CDR3 protein: CAWRVTGTKNEQYF

D gene: -
V gene: TRBV2
J gene: TRBJ1-2
CDR3 protein: CASMTEGARLLHYGGYTF

D gene: TRBD2
V gene: TRBV10-3
J gene: TRBJ2-7
CDR3 protein: CAISSPTSGNYEQYF

D gene: TRBD1
V gene: TRBV12-5
J gene: TRBJ1-2
CDR3 protein: CASGLGPTGTSGYTF

D gene: TRBD2
V gene: TRBV6-5
J gene: TRBJ2-3
CDR3 protein: CATKGGSGADTQYF

D gene: TRBD1
V gene: TRBV7-9
J gene: TRBJ1-3
CDR3 protein: CASSSSRTGDYGNTIYF

D gene: -
V gene: TRBV7-8
J gene: TRBJ2-7
CDR3 protein: CASSAGLLYF

D gene: -
V gene: TRBV5-1
J gene: TRBJ2-7
CDR3 protein: CASSFGQTYEQYF

D gene: -
V gene: TRBV5-4
J gene: TRBJ2-3
CDR3 protein: CASSSGQKFSTDTQYF

D gene: -
V gene: TRBV18
J gene: TRBJ2-5
CDR3 protein: CASSPVETQYF

D gene: TRBD1
V gene: TRBV18
J gene: TRBJ2-5
CDR3 protein: CASSKDRGRGQETQYF

D gene: -
V gene: TRBV6-6
J gene: TRBJ1-2
CDR3 protein: CASSWEGNYGYTF

D gene: -
V gene: TRBV7-9
J gene: TRBJ1-1
CDR3 protein: CASSWRGTEAFF

D gene: -
V gene: TRBV19
J gene: TRBJ1-5
CDR3 protein: CASSISTGFNQPQHF

D gene: -
V gene: TRBV4-2
J gene: TRBJ2-1
CDR3 protein: CASSQGVDYNEQFF

D gene: TRBD1
V gene: TRBV9
J gene: TRBJ2-3
CDR3 protein: CASSATGAGFDTQYF

D gene: -
V gene: TRBV6-5
J gene: TRBJ2-2
CDR3 protein: CASSLTGIAGELFF

D gene: -
V gene: TRBV7-9
J gene: TRBJ2-5
CDR3 protein: CASSLVDLGQETQYF

D gene: TRBD2
V gene: TRBV29-1
J gene: TRBJ2-1
CDR3 protein: CSVELAASGNEQFF

D gene: TRBD1
V gene: TRBV7-9
J gene: TRBJ2-1
CDR3 protein: CASSLATGRHNEQFF

D gene: -
V gene: TRBV6-6
J gene: -
CDR3 protein: CASSPPSYEQYF

D gene: -
V gene: TRBV4-3
J gene: TRBJ2-7
CDR3 protein: CASSSVLSYEQYF

D gene: TRBD1
V gene: TRBV23-1
J gene: TRBJ1-1
CDR3 protein: CASSGTAHGEAFF

D gene: -
V gene: TRBV10-3
J gene: TRBJ2-1
CDR3 protein: CATLSGSSNEQFF

D gene: -
V gene: TRBV5-4
J gene: TRBJ2-1
CDR3 protein: CASRHTSTDEQFF